These T cell receptor beta chains were read from a single sample in a study of cytomegalovirus exposure and HLA in healthy donors. Repertoires were generated with immunoSEQ multiplex PCR, while TCRdb's copy carries only in-frame clones and drops some. Its table lists about 140,000 clones. Sequencing used PBMCs. Receptors were obtained from a male donor in good health and CMV-seronegative. Both conserved end residues are part of each CDR3. Each record gives: V gene, J gene, D gene, CDR3 protein, CDR3 DNA. A D gene is named only where the DNA matches it firmly.

TRBV18,TRBJ1-5,.,CASSPQREANQPQHF,TGTGCCAGCTCACCGCAAAGGGAGGCAAATCAGCCCCAGCATTTT
TRBV19,TRBJ1-1,.,CASSWGGNTEAFF,TGTGCCAGTAGTTGGGGGGGGAACACTGAAGCTTTCTTT
TRBV10-3,TRBJ1-2,TRBD1,CAISESGGGNGYTF,TGTGCCATCAGTGAGTCTGGAGGGGGCAATGGCTACACCTTC
TRBV25-1,TRBJ1-6,.,CASSGVGASPLHF,TGTGCCAGCAGTGGAGTGGGGGCCTCACCCCTCCACTTT
TRBV6-1,TRBJ1-6,.,CASSEGLDRYNSPLHF,TGTGCCAGCAGTGAAGGGTTAGACAGATATAATTCACCCCTCCACTTT
TRBV7-8,TRBJ2-1,TRBD2,CASSWGTGLAAGDEQFF,TGTGCCAGCAGCTGGGGCACGGGACTAGCGGCTGGGGATGAGCAGTTCTTC
TRBV19,TRBJ1-5,TRBD1,CASSPGGKPQHF,TGTGCCAGTAGTCCAGGGGGTAAGCCCCAGCATTTT
TRBV9,TRBJ1-1,.,CASSARNTEAFF,TGTGCCAGCAGCGCGAGGAACACTGAAGCTTTCTTT
TRBV6-5,TRBJ2-7,TRBD2,CASSYTGGGGYEQYF,TGTGCCAGCAGTTATACCGGGGGGGGAGGATACGAGCAGTACTTC
TRBV6-5,TRBJ2-7,TRBD2,CASSYAGGEQYF,TGTGCCAGCAGTTATGCGGGGGGGGAGCAGTACTTC
TRBV27,TRBJ1-6,TRBD1,CASSLFFGTGNSPLHF,TGTGCCAGCAGTTTATTCTTCGGGACAGGGAATTCACCCCTCCACTTT
TRBV28,TRBJ2-1,.,CASYAGGSYNEQFF,TGTGCCAGCTACGCCGGGGGCTCCTACAATGAGCAGTTCTTC
TRBV9,TRBJ1-4,.,CASSGAGGHEKLFF,TGTGCCAGCAGCGGAGCGGGCGGACACGAAAAACTGTTTTTT
TRBV5-8,TRBJ1-5,.,CASTQGGFGQPQHF,TGTGCCAGCACGCAAGGGGGTTTTGGTCAGCCCCAGCATTTT
TRBV9,TRBJ2-2,.,CASMSRFDTGELFF,TGTGCCAGCATGAGCCGCTTTGACACCGGGGAGCTGTTTTTT
TRBV5-4,TRBJ1-2,TRBD1,CASSFPGTGGYGYTF,TGTGCCAGCAGCTTCCCAGGGACAGGCGGGTATGGCTACACCTTC
TRBV28,TRBJ1-1,.,CASSLYDRNTEAFF,TGTGCCAGCAGTTTATACGACAGGAACACTGAAGCTTTCTTT